These 11 T cell receptor beta chains share one sample of origin, sequenced in a study of T cells expressing NK-cell markers. TCRdb re-called the 5' RACE reads and gives one entry per CDR3 protein, without DNA. There are about 370,000 distinct CDR3 sequences in the sample, with around 10% held by the top ten. The source material was blood T cells: a sorted CD56 or NKG2C T cell subset, CD4+ or CD8+ T cells, or bulk PBMC T cells (not recorded which). Every receptor here comes from a woman in her forties or fifties in good health.

The chain carries TRBV20-1 and TRBJ1-5. The CDR3 is made up of 11 amino acids. Germline V gene lookup returns CDR1 DFQATT and CDR2 SNEGSKA (reference sequence). This CDR3 reads CSAFMGQPQHF.

The chain is built from TRBV20-1 and TRBJ2-5; the D gene TCRdb calls, TRBD2, cannot be checked with no DNA. The germline CDR1 and CDR2 sequences are DFQATT and SNEGSKA (reference sequence). This CDR3 is 14 amino acids long. The CDR3 reads CSAPIAGVRETQYF.

The V gene is TRBV20-1, the J gene TRBJ2-5; lacking DNA, the TRBD1 call made by TCRdb goes unchecked. CDR3 length: 12 amino acids. Germline CDR1 DFQATT, CDR2 SNEGSKA (reference sequence). CDR3 sequence reads: CSAPRGDETQYF.

V is TRBV6-6 and J is TRBJ2-1; TCRdb outputs TRBD2, but without DNA this stays unchecked. In germline, CDR1 is MNHNY, CDR2 SVGAGI (reference sequence). The CDR3 runs to 17 residues. The CDR3 is CASSYPGGTSRVHEQFF.

CDR3 in amino acids: CSARGISDTDTQYF. This chain links TRBV20-1 with TRBJ2-3. CDR3 length: 14 amino acids. Germline CDR1 is DFQATT and CDR2 is SNEGSKA (reference sequence).

The V and J genes are TRBV12-3 or TRBV12-4 and TRBJ2-1. The CDR3 has 15 amino acids. CDR3: CASSPMGGSYNEQFF.

The chain combines TRBV7-9 with TRBJ1-6. Germline CDR1 SEHNR, CDR2 FQNEAQ (reference sequence). CDR3 length: 14 residues. CDR3 amino acids: CASSLERNNSPLHF.

The rearrangement links TRBV10-3 to TRBJ2-4; TCRdb proposes TRBD1, but this gene call is untestable without DNA. This CDR3 has 15 residues. Germline lookup yields CDR1 ENHRY and CDR2 SYGVKD. CDR3 residues: CAISGGTLAKNIQYF.

V usage is TRBV6-2 or TRBV6-3 and J usage is TRBJ1-1; TCRdb returns TRBD1, unconfirmable since there is no DNA. Germline loops: CDR1 MNHEY, CDR2 SVGEGT. The CDR3 consists of 14 residues. CDR3 in amino acids: CASSYGGVVTEAFF.

The chain carries TRBV24-1 and TRBJ1-5. Germline CDR1 and CDR2: KGHDR and SFDVKD. This CDR3 comprises 13 residues. CDR3 protein: CATSDLYGQPQHF.

The rearrangement links TRBV4-2 to TRBJ2-1; without DNA, the TCRdb call of TRBD1 cannot be checked. Germline CDR1 reads LGHNA; CDR2 reads YNFKEQ. The length of the CDR3 is 14 residues. This CDR3 is CASSLDRNYNEQFF.